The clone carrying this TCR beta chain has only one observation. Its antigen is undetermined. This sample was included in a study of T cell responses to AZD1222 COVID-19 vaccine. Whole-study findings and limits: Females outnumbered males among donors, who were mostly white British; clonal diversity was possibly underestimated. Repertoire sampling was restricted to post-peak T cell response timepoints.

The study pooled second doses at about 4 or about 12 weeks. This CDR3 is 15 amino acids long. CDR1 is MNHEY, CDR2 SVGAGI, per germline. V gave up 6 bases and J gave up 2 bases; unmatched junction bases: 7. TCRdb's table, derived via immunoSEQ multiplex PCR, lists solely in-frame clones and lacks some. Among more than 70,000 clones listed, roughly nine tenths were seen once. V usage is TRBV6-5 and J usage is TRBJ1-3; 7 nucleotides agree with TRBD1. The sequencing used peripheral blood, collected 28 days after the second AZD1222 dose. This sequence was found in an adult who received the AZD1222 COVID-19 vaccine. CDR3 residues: CASRTGELTGNTIYF. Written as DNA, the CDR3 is TGTGCCAGCAGAACAGGGGAGCTCACTGGAAACACCATATATTTT.